This is a list of T cell receptor beta chains from one sample in a study of long-term antiretroviral therapy in people with HIV. Using immunoSEQ multiplex PCR, the repertoire was profiled, and TCRdb retains in-frame clones only, with some absent. Of approximately 19,000 clones listed, about 89% are singletons. The sequenced sample was unsorted PBMCs, obtained approximately 2.5 years after starting antiretroviral therapy. The receptors come from a woman aged 45-59 years with HIV. Each CDR3 is given with its conserved first and last residue. A D gene is named only where the DNA matches it firmly. A clone size is listed for some rows: how often the clone was seen (once, few, many), or a class if it is expanded.

v_call	clone_size	j_call	d_call	cdr3_nt	cdr3_aa
TRBV5-6	-	TRBJ2-1	-	TGTGCCAGCAGCTCCCCCCTAATGGATGAGCAGTTCTTC	CASSSPLMDEQFF
TRBV6-5	-	TRBJ2-7	-	TGTGCCAGCAGTTACTTCGGGTGGGAGCAGTACTTC	CASSYFGWEQYF
TRBV18	-	TRBJ2-7	TRBD2	TGTGCCAGCTCACGCGCGGGGGGAGCCTACGAGCAGTACTTC	CASSRAGGAYEQYF
TRBV2	once	TRBJ1-1	-	TGTGCCAGCAGTGCGGAGCGGGGAGTGGCTGAAGCTTTCTTT	CASSAERGVAEAFF
TRBV5-5	-	TRBJ1-1	-	TGTGCCAGCAGCTTCCAACCACTAACTGAAGCTTTCTTT	CASSFQPLTEAFF
TRBV6-1	-	TRBJ1-1	-	TGTGCCAGCAGTGAGGGCCCCGCGACAGTTGAAGCTTTCTTT	CASSEGPATVEAFF
TRBV6-5	-	TRBJ2-7	TRBD2	TGTGCCAGCAGTTATTCTCTCCGGGACTATTCCTACGAGCAGTACTTC	CASSYSLRDYSYEQYF
TRBV10-3	-	TRBJ2-1	TRBD2	TGTGCCATCAACGGCGGGAGGGGCTACAATGAGCAGTTCTTC	CAINGGRGYNEQFF
TRBV12-5	-	TRBJ1-1	-	TGTGCTAGTGGTTTGGTAGAGGGCACTGAAGCTTTCTTT	CASGLVEGTEAFF
TRBV11-1	-	TRBJ1-2	TRBD1	TGTGCCAGCAGCTTAGCCCCACAGGGGGATTATGGCTACACCTTC	CASSLAPQGDYGYTF
TRBV30	-	TRBJ2-7	-	TGTGCCTGGAGTGTCGGAGGGGGCGGCTACGAGCAGTACTTC	CAWSVGGGGYEQYF
TRBV27	-	TRBJ1-2	-	TGTGCCAGCAGTTCGCCGGGAAAAAATGGCTACACCTTC	CASSSPGKNGYTF
TRBV6-6	-	TRBJ1-1	-	TGTGCCAGCAGTTACCAGCAAACAGTAGTTAACACTGAAGCTTTCTTT	CASSYQQTVVNTEAFF
TRBV7-9	-	TRBJ2-5	-	TGTGCCAGCAGCTCCCTGGGGGCGGGTCAAGAGACCCAGTACTTC	CASSSLGAGQETQYF
TRBV5-4	-	TRBJ2-1	TRBD1	TGTGCCAGCAGCCTAGGGACAGGGGTTTTCAATGAGCAGTTCTTC	CASSLGTGVFNEQFF
TRBV7-9	-	TRBJ2-4	-	TGTGCCAGCAGCCCGACGGAGGTCCCCAAAAACATTCAGTACTTC	CASSPTEVPKNIQYF
TRBV11-2	few	TRBJ1-4	-	TGTGCCAGCAGCGCTGGGAGGCAGGATGAAAAACTGTTTTTT	CASSAGRQDEKLFF